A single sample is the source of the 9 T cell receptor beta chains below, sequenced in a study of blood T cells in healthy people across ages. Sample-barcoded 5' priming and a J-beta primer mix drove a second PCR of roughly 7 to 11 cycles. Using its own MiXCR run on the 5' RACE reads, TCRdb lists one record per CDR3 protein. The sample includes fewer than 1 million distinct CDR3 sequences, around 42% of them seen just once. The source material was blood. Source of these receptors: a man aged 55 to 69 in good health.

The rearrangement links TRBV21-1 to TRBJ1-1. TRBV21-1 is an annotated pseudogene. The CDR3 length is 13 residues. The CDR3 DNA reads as TGTGCCAGCAGAACTCCGTTGAACACTGTAGCTTTCTTT. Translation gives CASRTPLNTVAFF.

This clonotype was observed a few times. This CDR3 reads CASTYRPIDEQYF. The CDR3 nucleotides are TGTGCCAGCACCTACAGGCCCATAGACGAGCAGTACTTC. The V and J genes are TRBV7-8 and TRBJ2-4; D perhaps matches TRBD1 (5 bases). The J call may not be correct, given that the DNA end is closer to TRBJ2-7. Germline V CDR1 and CDR2: SGHVS, FQNEAQ. There are 13 residues in the CDR3.

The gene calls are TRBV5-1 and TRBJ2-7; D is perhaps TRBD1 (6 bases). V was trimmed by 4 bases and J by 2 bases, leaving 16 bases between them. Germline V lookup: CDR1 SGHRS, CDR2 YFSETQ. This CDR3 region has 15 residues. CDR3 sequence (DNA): TGCGCCAGCAGCCGGTTCCGGACAGCCCCCTACGAGCAGTACTTC. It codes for CASSRFRTAPYEQYF.

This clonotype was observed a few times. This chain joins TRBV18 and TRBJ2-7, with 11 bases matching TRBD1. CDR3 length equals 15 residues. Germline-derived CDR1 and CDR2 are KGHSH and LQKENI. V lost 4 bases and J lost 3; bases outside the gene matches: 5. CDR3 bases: TGTGCCAGCTCACTCAGGGACAGGGGGGACTACGAGCAGTACTTC. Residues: CASSLRDRGDYEQYF.

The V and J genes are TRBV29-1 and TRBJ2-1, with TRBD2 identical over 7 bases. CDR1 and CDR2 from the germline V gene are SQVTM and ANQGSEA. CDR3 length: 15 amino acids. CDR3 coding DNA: TGCAACGTGGGGGGGACTCCTAGCTCCTACAATGAGCAGTTCTTC. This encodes CNVGGTPSSYNEQFF.

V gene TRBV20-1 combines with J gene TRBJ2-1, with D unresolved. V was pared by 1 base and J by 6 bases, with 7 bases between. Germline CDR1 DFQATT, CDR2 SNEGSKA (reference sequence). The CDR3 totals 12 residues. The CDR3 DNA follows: TGCAGTGCTAGAGGAGATAGCAATGAGCAGTTCTTC. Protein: CSARGDSNEQFF.

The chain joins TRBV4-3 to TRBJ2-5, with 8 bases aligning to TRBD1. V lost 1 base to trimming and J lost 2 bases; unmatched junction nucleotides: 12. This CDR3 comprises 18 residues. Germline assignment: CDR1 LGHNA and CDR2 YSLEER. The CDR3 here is CASSQVWGQGAQQETQYF. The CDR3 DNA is TGCGCCAGCAGCCAAGTATGGGGGCAGGGGGCCCAACAAGAGACCCAGTACTTC.

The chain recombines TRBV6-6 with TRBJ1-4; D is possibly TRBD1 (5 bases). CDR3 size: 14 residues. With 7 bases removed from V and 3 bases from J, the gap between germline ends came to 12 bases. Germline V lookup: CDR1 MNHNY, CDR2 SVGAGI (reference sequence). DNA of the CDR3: TGTGCCAGCACCCCGGGGGGGTCTAATGAAAAACTGTTTTTT. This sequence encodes CASTPGGSNEKLFF.

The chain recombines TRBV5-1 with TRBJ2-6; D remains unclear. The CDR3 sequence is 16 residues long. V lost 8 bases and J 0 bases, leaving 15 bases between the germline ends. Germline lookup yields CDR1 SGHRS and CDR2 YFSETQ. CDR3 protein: CASSVELGSGANVLTF. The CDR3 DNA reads TGCGCCAGTTCCGTTGAGCTAGGCTCTGGGGCCAACGTCCTGACTTTC.